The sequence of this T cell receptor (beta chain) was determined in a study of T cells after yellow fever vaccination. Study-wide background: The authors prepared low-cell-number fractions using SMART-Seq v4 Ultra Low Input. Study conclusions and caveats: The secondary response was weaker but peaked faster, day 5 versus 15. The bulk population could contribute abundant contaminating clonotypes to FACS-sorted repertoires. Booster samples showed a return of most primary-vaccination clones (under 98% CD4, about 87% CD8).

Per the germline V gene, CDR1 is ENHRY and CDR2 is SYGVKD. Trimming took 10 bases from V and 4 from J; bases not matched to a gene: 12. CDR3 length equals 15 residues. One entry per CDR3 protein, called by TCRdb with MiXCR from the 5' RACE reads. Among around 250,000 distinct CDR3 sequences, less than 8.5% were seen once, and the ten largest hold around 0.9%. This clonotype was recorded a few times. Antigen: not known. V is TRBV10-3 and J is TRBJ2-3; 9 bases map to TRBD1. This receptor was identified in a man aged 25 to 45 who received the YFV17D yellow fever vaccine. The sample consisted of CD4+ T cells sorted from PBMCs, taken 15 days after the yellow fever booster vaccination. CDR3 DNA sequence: TGTGCCACCTTAAGGGGGACAGGGTCGGCAGATACGCAGTATTTT. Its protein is CATLRGTGSADTQYF.